This TCR beta chain emerged from a study of shared clonotypes between healthy human individuals. Study results and caveats: Of the naive CD4 clonotypes, around 5.2% were shared across several donors. Memory subsets generally showed lower estimated richness than naive subsets. Sampling used blood alone; tissue repertoires probably differ.

Germline V gene lookup returns CDR1 SGHDT and CDR2 YYEEEE. Trimming removed 1 base from V and 2 bases from J; junction bases left unmatched: 3. CDR3 length equals 15 residues. As handled by the study authors: Junction-only sequences without quality scores were provided by ImmunoSEQ, so filtering was different. Assay used: immunoSEQ multiplex PCR; TCRdb lists only in-frame clones, some missing. That table furnishes V, J and clone size, whereas the DNA furnished D and trimming. The repertoire holds about 1.5 million clones, approximately 96% seen once, with about 1.2% in the top ten. A word on this clone: Its antigen remains unknown.

Sequencing was carried out using naive CD4+ T cells sorted from blood. Subset noted: CD45RA+ positively selected. This TCR came from a man aged 30 to 45 in good health. The rearrangement uses TRBV5-6 and TRBJ2-1; TRBD2 agrees at 7 bases. CDR3 amino acids: CASSLTSVAYNEQFF. The CDR3 DNA sequence: TGTGCCAGCAGCTTGACTAGCGTAGCCTACAATGAGCAGTTCTTC.